This T cell receptor beta chain is drawn from a study of T-cell memory formation after mild COVID-19 (dated by TCRdb to about 2021). Broadly, across the study: TCR sequence clusters from the two donors were largely donor specific. In a couple of donors, T-cell clones that expanded and contracted after mild COVID-19 were followed by sequencing TCRalpha and TCRbeta repertoires longitudinally. Two young, previously healthy adult volunteers made up the cohort, one male and one female.

PBMCs were isolated by Ficoll-Paque density gradient centrifugation. Trimming removed 5 bases from V and 7 bases from J; the gene matches leave 7 bases unexplained. Reading from cysteine to phenylalanine, the CDR3 counts 15 amino acids. Of the read, only the CDR3 DNA is kept; its 45 bases are in frame from base 1. From the germline V gene, CDR1 is SGHVS and CDR2 is FNYEAQ. As for this clonotype: It lacks a known antigen. No quality values exist for individual bases; no much larger clone is one base distant.

Sequenced on an Illumina NovaSeq 6000. TCRalpha and TCRbeta cDNA libraries were constructed by 5'RACE with constant-segment primers, with sample barcodes and unique molecular identifiers being introduced. RNA was extracted from every sample with Trizol reagent. Amplification of the libraries took two PCR steps, and the second step added a second sample barcode plus Illumina TruSeq adapters. Sequencing of libraries was performed on an Illumina NovaSeq with 2 x 150 bp paired-end reads. The source study handled its data this way. Reads were demultiplexed and collapsed into UMI-guided consensus sequences with migec v1.2.7. Using mixcr v2.1.11, UMI consensuses were aligned to TRA and TRB V and J templates and then assembled into clonotypes. A clonotype was counted as expanded or contracted only if both edgeR and NoisET called the change significant, with noise models trained on biological replicates. For edgeR calls, a false discovery rate-adjusted p below 0.01 and a log2 fold-change threshold of 1 were applied. As an exploratory analysis of dynamics, PCA with hierarchical clustering was applied to max-normalized trajectories of the 1000 most abundant clonotypes. Separately sequenced CD4+ and CD8+ repertoires were used to assign a CD4 or CD8 phenotype to each responding clone. TCRdb redid the processing of the public reads, applying fastp at Q25 and MiXCR, and retained in-frame beta chains. For every CDR3 protein sequence, its rows merge into one entry that carries the most common genes and DNA. For this entry, the V and J calls and clone size follow TCRdb and not the study's own pipeline. Here the sample has about half a million distinct CDR3 sequences; around a sixth occur a single time. The ten largest make up roughly 12% of the sample.

General study outcomes and caveats: Clones that contracted from day 15 to 85 showed balanced CD4/CD8 phenotypes, whereas a second wave of clones that expanded from day 15 to 37 leaned towards CD4+. SARS-CoV-2 specificity was not confirmed for the second-wave clones peaking on day 37. Contracting CD4+ clones were found mainly in CM and EM memory subsets, while CD8+ clones were enriched in EMRA. Some responding clones were detected in pre-infection memory, suggesting pre-existing cross-reactive memory T cells joined the SARS-CoV-2 response. The study covered only a couple of mild cases, and larger cohorts including severe cases with pre-infection samples were considered necessary.

The chain is encoded by TRBV7-6 joined to TRBJ1-6, with 8 junctional bases fitting TRBD1. Sequenced input: PBMCs or a T cell subset sorted from them (not recorded which). This clonotype was sampled from an adult woman who had mild COVID-19 (a few samples of this study predate the infection). The sample titles of this study are shuffled in the database, so cell type and time point are left out; the donor was told from shared clones. The DNA sequence is given as TGTGCCAGCAGCCTAGGACAGGGCAGGAATTCACCCCTCCACTTT. Translated, this is CASSLGQGRNSPLHF.